The clone carrying this T cell receptor (beta chain) was counted ten times or more. Its antigen is unidentified. This entry belongs to a study of spatial heterogeneity in lung cancer. Findings and caveats of the study: Counts of expanded intratumoral alpha and beta TCRs tracked tumor mutation counts.

The library protocol tagged each TCR cDNA with a unique molecular identifier. MiXCR was run by TCRdb on the 5' RACE reads, yielding one entry per CDR3 protein. Among about 20,000 distinct CDR3 sequences, 6% to 9% were seen once, and the ten largest hold less than 30%. V lost 5 bases, J lost 3 bases, and 16 bases lay in between. This CDR3 is 15 amino acids long. Germline V CDR1 and CDR2: MDHEN, SYDVKM. Time point of the sample: sample taken at primary tumor resection. The study sequenced unsorted whole RNA from tumor, nontumor lung or frozen PBMC. This specimen was lung tumor tissue, taken at surgery. This clonotype was sampled from a male donor with early-stage non-small cell lung cancer. The chain couples TRBV28 to TRBJ1-2; a weak D match, TRBD1 (5 bases). Written as DNA, the CDR3 is TGTGCCAGCAGTAACCAGGGAATCTTAGACTATGGCTACACCTTC. This translates into CASSNQGILDYGYTF.